A selection of T cell receptor beta chains follows, all from one sample in a study of T cell responses to AZD1222 COVID-19 vaccine. The assay was immunoSEQ multiplex PCR, and TCRdb's table has in-frame clones only and misses some. Of around 79,000 clones listed, about 87% are singletons. The material sequenced was peripheral blood, taken on day 0 of AZD1222 vaccination. The receptors come from an adult in good health. CDR3s include the opening cysteine and the closing phenylalanine or tryptophan. A D gene is named only where the DNA matches it firmly. The size entry is marked missing in some rows and otherwise reads once, few, many or a size class.

>.|.|TRBJ1-2|TRBV3-1/TRBV3-2
TGTGCCAGCAGCCATCCGGGCGGGGATGGCTACACCTTC
CASSHPGGDGYTF
>.|.|TRBJ2-7|TRBV6-2/TRBV6-3
TGTGCCAGCAGTTACTTCGAAGTAGGTGAAAGGGACTTC
CASSYFEVGERDF
>.|TRBD1|TRBJ2-7|TRBV28
TGTGCCAGCAGCCAAAGGGGACAGGGGGCCTACGAGCAGTACTTC
CASSQRGQGAYEQYF
>.|TRBD1|TRBJ2-2|TRBV7-9
TGTGCCAGCAGCTTAGGGGACAGGGCAGACGGGGAGCTGTTTTTT
CASSLGDRADGELFF
>.|.|TRBJ1-5|TRBV18
TGTGCCAGCTCACCGTCGGGGAATGGTCAGCCCCAGCATTTT
CASSPSGNGQPQHF
>.|.|TRBJ2-3|TRBV4-3
TGCGCCAGCAGCCAAGATTCCGGGGGCGACGCAGATACGCAGTATTTT
CASSQDSGGDADTQYF
>.|.|TRBJ1-1|TRBV3-1/TRBV3-2
TGTGCCAGCAGCCAAGGAGGACTGAACTTTTCCACTGAAGCTTTCTTT
CASSQGGLNFSTEAFF
>.|.|TRBJ1-1|TRBV6-2/TRBV6-3
TGTGCCAGCAGCCTATCCCGACAGAATGAAGCTTTCTTT
CASSLSRQNEAFF
>.|.|TRBJ2-7|TRBV3-1/TRBV3-2
TGTGCCAGCAGCCAAGAAGCCGGGTACGAGCAGTACTTC
CASSQEAGYEQYF
>once|.|TRBJ1-6|TRBV6-5
TGTGCCAGCAGTTTGACACAATCTAATTCACCCCTCCACTTT
CASSLTQSNSPLHF
>.|.|TRBJ2-7|TRBV3-1/TRBV3-2
TGTGCCAGCAGCCAAGTCGGGTACGAGCAGTACTTC
CASSQVGYEQYF
>once|.|TRBJ2-5|TRBV11-2
TGTGCCAGCAGCTTAGATAGTGCGGGGCTCCAAGAGACCCAGTACTTC
CASSLDSAGLQETQYF
>.|.|TRBJ2-1|TRBV28
TGTGCCAGCAAATCTGGGGGGAACTACAATGAGCAGTTCTTC
CASKSGGNYNEQFF
>many|TRBD1|TRBJ2-1|TRBV7-9
TGTGCCAGCAGCAAACCGGGACAGGGCCATGAGCAGTTCTTC
CASSKPGQGHEQFF
>.|.|TRBJ2-3|TRBV21-1
TGTGCCAGCAGCAAAGGAGGACAGGGGACAGATACGCAGTATTTT
CASSKGGQGTDTQYF
>.|TRBD1|TRBJ1-4|TRBV27
TGTGCCAGCACGAGACAGGGGGCTCGGGTGACTAATGAAAAACTGTTTTTT
CASTRQGARVTNEKLFF
>.|TRBD2|TRBJ2-2|TRBV7-2
TGTGCCAGCAGCTTAGGGGCTAGCGGGGGGTACACCGGGGAGCTGTTTTTT
CASSLGASGGYTGELFF
>.|.|TRBJ1-2|TRBV6-2/TRBV6-3
TGTGCCAGCAGTCCCCTACTGACAGGACGGCTTGAGGGTGGCTACACCTTC
CASSPLLTGRLEGGYTF
>.|TRBD2|TRBJ2-2|TRBV3-1/TRBV3-2
TGTGCCAGCAGCCTTGAGCGGGAGGGCATCACCGGGGAGCTGTTTTTT
CASSLEREGITGELFF
>.|.|TRBJ1-5|TRBV28
TGTGCCAGCAGCCAGGGGACCGGCAATCAGCCCCAGCATTTT
CASSQGTGNQPQHF
>.|.|TRBJ1-5|TRBV28
TGTGCCAGCAGTTTGCTGAATCAGCCCCAGCATTTT
CASSLLNQPQHF
>.|.|TRBJ2-7|TRBV6-5
TGTGCCAGCAGTAGGGTGTACGAGCAGTACTTC
CASSRVYEQYF
>.|.|TRBJ1-6|TRBV5-5
TGTGCCAGCAGCTCCGGAGGCAGGAGCCGGGTGGTTAATTCACCCCTCCACTTT
CASSSGGRSRVVNSPLHF
>.|.|TRBJ1-2|TRBV5-1
TGCGCCAGCAGCTTGGAAAGGGCACATAACTATGGCTACACCTTC
CASSLERAHNYGYTF
>.|.|TRBJ1-1|TRBV6-6
TGTGCCAGCAAAAGTGGCGGGGGGAGGCCTGAAGCTTTCTTT
CASKSGGGRPEAFF
>.|.|TRBJ2-1|TRBV27
TGTGCCAGCAGTTTAGCACCAGGCTCCTACAATGAGCAGTTCTTC
CASSLAPGSYNEQFF
>.|.|TRBJ2-3|TRBV5-8
TGTGCCAGCACCCTTCCGGGACCAAACACAGATACGCAGTATTTT
CASTLPGPNTDTQYF
>.|.|TRBJ1-5|TRBV7-9
TGTGCCAGCAGTTACCCGGGACGCAATCAGCCCCAGCATTTT
CASSYPGRNQPQHF
>.|.|TRBJ2-2|TRBV19
TGTGCCAGTAGCCCAAACGGGGTAACCGGGGAGCTGTTTTTT
CASSPNGVTGELFF
>.|TRBD2|TRBJ2-5|TRBV7-7
TGTGCTAGCAGCCCCGGGGCGAGCGGGGGGCATCAAGAGACCCAGTACTTC
CASSPGASGGHQETQYF
>.|.|TRBJ2-7|TRBV11-2
TGTGCCAGCAGCCAGAGCGGATACGAGCAGTACTTC
CASSQSGYEQYF
>.|.|TRBJ1-2|TRBV12-3/TRBV12-4
TGTGCCAGCAGAGCGGGCAACTATGGCTACACCTTC
CASRAGNYGYTF
>few|.|TRBJ2-7|TRBV4-3
TGCGCCAGCAGCCAAGATATAGGACAGCCCTACGAGCAGTACTTC
CASSQDIGQPYEQYF
>.|TRBD2|TRBJ2-5|TRBV5-4
TGTGCCAGCAGCAAGAAGCGGCTAGCGGGAGGGCAAGAGACCCAGTACTTC
CASSKKRLAGGQETQYF
>.|TRBD2|TRBJ2-7|TRBV6-1
TGTGCCAGCAGTGACCGGACTAGCAAATCGGCCTACGAGCAGTACTTC
CASSDRTSKSAYEQYF
>.|TRBD2|TRBJ2-2|TRBV28
TGTGCCAGCAGTTTTGGGCTAGCGGGAGACACCGGGGAGCTGTTTTTT
CASSFGLAGDTGELFF
>few|.|TRBJ1-6|TRBV27
TGTGCCAGCAGTTTATCGAATAATTCACCCCTCCACTTT
CASSLSNNSPLHF
>.|.|TRBJ2-4|TRBV2
TGTGCCAGCGGAGGAGGAGCGATAGAAAACATTCAGTACTTC
CASGGGAIENIQYF
>.|.|TRBJ2-1|TRBV6-5
TGTGCCAGCAGTTACTCGTCCAGGTTCGATGAGCAGTTCTTC
CASSYSSRFDEQFF
>once|.|TRBJ1-2|TRBV23-1
TGCGCCAGCACTCAACAGAGAGATGGCTACACCTTC
CASTQQRDGYTF
>few|.|TRBJ1-1|TRBV27
TGTGCCAGCAGTGCCTTGGGCACTGAAGCTTTCTTT
CASSALGTEAFF
>.|.|TRBJ2-1|TRBV2
TGTGCCAGCAGTGAACTCCCGTTTGGGTCCTACAATGAGCAGTTCTTC
CASSELPFGSYNEQFF
>.|.|TRBJ1-1|TRBV30
TGTGCCTGGAGTCTACTCGACAAGAACACTGAAGCTTTCTTT
CAWSLLDKNTEAFF
>once|TRBD2|TRBJ2-7|TRBV12-3/TRBV12-4
TGTGCCAGCAGTTTAGGCGGGGGGTTCGAGCAGTACTTC
CASSLGGGFEQYF
>.|.|TRBJ2-3|TRBV11-2
TGTGCCAGCAGCTTCTGGGGGGGCACAGATACGCAGTATTTT
CASSFWGGTDTQYF
>.|.|TRBJ1-1|TRBV5-1
TGCGCCAGCAGCAGGGGCCCAGTCCAAGAGGCTTTCTTT
CASSRGPVQEAFF
>.|TRBD1|TRBJ2-1|TRBV11-3
TGTGCCAGCAGCCCTACAGGGGGTTACAATGAGCAGTTCTTC
CASSPTGGYNEQFF
>few|.|TRBJ1-6|TRBV6-1
TGTGCCAGCAGTGAGAGGGAAGATTCACCCCTCCACTTT
CASSEREDSPLHF
>few|.|TRBJ1-4|TRBV18
TGTGCCAGCTCACTCCGGACTGCAACTAATGAAAAACTGTTTTTT
CASSLRTATNEKLFF
>.|.|TRBJ2-7|TRBV25-1
TGTGCCAGCAGTGAATATAACGGCGAGCAGTACTTC
CASSEYNGEQYF
>.|.|TRBJ2-3|TRBV5-1
TGCGCCAGCAGCACCGGAGGGCCAGATACGCAGTATTTT
CASSTGGPDTQYF